Below, 30 T cell receptor beta chains from the same sample are listed, as sequenced in a study of identical twins. TCRdb itself ran the 5' RACE reads through MiXCR, one entry per CDR3 protein. The data contain more than 1.5 million distinct CDR3 sequences, less than 40% of them singletons. The sample taken for sequencing was cord blood. The source of these receptors is a newborn girl in good health.

This clonotype was recorded once. The junction departs from germline at one end; a sequencing error may be responsible. The chain uses TRBV12-3 or TRBV12-4 and TRBJ2-7; unclear D gene. The length of the CDR3 is 11 residues. DNA for the CDR3: TGTGCCAGCAGTTTAGTGGGCGAGCGGTACTTC. Protein: CASSLVGERYF.

The chain couples TRBV28 to TRBJ1-6, with 9 nucleotides matching TRBD1. In germline, CDR1 is MDHEN, CDR2 SYDVKM. The J segment lost 7 bases and the V segment lost 6 bases, leaving 16 bases of the junction unmatched. This CDR3 has 18 amino acids. This chain's CDR3 is CASSPVGTGLRKNSPLHF. For the CDR3, the DNA is TGTGCCAGCAGCCCAGTCGGGACAGGGTTGAGGAAAAATTCACCCCTCCACTTT.

The chain employs TRBV28 and TRBJ2-1, with D perhaps TRBD1 (7 bases). The J call is doubtful: the DNA matches TRBJ2-7 better. CDR1 is MDHEN and CDR2 is SYDVKM in the germline V gene. This CDR3 spans 17 amino acids. The CDR3: CASSLARQGLTYNEQYF. The DNA of the CDR3 is TGTGCCAGCAGCCTAGCGCGACAGGGCCTCACCTACAATGAGCAGTACTTC.

This clonotype was picked up many times. This sequence joins TRBV6-6 and TRBJ2-1; TRBD1 matches at 7 bases. Germline V CDR1 and CDR2: MNHNY, SVGAGI (reference sequence). Trimming at V came to 0 bases and at J to 8 bases, leaving 10 bases not matched to a gene. The CDR3 covers 16 residues. The CDR3 DNA sequence: TGTGCCAGCAGTTACTCGGAGACAGGGAGTACCCATGAGCAGTTCTTC. Translating gives CASSYSETGSTHEQFF.

This clonotype was counted ten times or more. The chain recombines TRBV7-2 with TRBJ1-5; D is uncertain. The CDR3 sequence is 15 residues long. Trimming took 1 base from V and 2 from J, leaving 9 bases between them. Germline V gene data show CDR1 as SGHTA and CDR2 as FQGNSA. CDR3 amino acids: CASSLDRSGNQPQHF. CDR3 sequence (DNA): TGTGCCAGCAGCTTAGATAGGAGTGGCAATCAGCCCCAGCATTTT.

The V and J genes are TRBV14 and TRBJ2-3; D is unclear. The CDR3 is 14 residues long. Trimming removed 1 base at V and 2 bases at J, with 7 bases between. The germline gives CDR1 SGHDN, CDR2 FVKESK. In DNA form, the CDR3 reads TGTGCCAGCAGCCAAGTTAGGGTCACAGATACGCAGTATTTT. Translating gives CASSQVRVTDTQYF.

The chain is built from TRBV6-2 or TRBV6-3 and TRBJ2-5, with a weak D call TRBD2 (6 bases). Matching the DNA end better, TRBJ2-1 makes the J call doubtful. Germline V gene data show CDR1 as MNHEY and CDR2 as SVGEGT. This CDR3 region has 12 residues. CDR3: CASGDSQETQFF. In nucleotides, the CDR3 is TGTGCCAGCGGGGACTCCCAAGAGACCCAGTTCTTC.

The chain couples TRBV2 to TRBJ2-7; D unresolved. The V gene's germline CDR1 is SNHLY and CDR2 FYNNEI. The V end was cut by 1 base, the J end by 2 bases, with 12 bases between. This CDR3 is 15 amino acids long. In DNA, the CDR3 is TGTGCCAGCAGTGAAGTTAAGGATATTGCCTACGAGCAGTACTTC. Translation: CASSEVKDIAYEQYF.

This clonotype came up many times. The rearrangement joins TRBV24-1 to TRBJ2-1; D might be TRBD1 (6 bases). The germline CDR1 and CDR2 sequences are KGHDR and SFDVKD. With 2 bases removed from V and 3 bases from J, the gap between germline ends came to 10 bases. The CDR3 length is 15 residues. CDR3 sequence reads: CATSDSDRHYNEQFF. The CDR3 nucleotides are TGTGCCACCAGTGATTCTGACAGGCACTACAATGAGCAGTTCTTC.

The chain carries TRBV3-1 and TRBJ1-4; the match to TRBD1 covers 7 bases. With V trimmed by 3 bases and J by 4 bases, 8 bases remained unmatched. The CDR3 runs to 16 residues. The germline V gene has CDR1 LGHDT and CDR2 YNNKEL (reference sequence). The CDR3 sequence is CASSHDHRQGNEKLFF. Here the CDR3 DNA reads TGTGCCAGCAGCCACGACCATCGACAGGGTAATGAAAAACTGTTTTTT.

The rearrangement uses TRBV5-1 and TRBJ2-3; TRBD1 might be the D (6 bases). CDR3 length equals 13 residues. Germline V gene sequence: CDR1 SGHRS, CDR2 YFSETQ. Deletions cut 3 bases from V and 6 bases from J, with 11 bases between. CDR3 bases: TGCGCCAGCAGCTGGGGACAAGCGGATACGCAGTATTTT. Its translation: CASSWGQADTQYF.

Comments on this clonotype: Mismatch with germline at one junction end may stem from a read error. V is TRBV7-9 and J is TRBJ2-4; tentative D call: TRBD2 (7 bases). The CDR3 sequence is 12 residues long. CDR1 and CDR2 (germline): SEHNR, FQNEAQ (reference sequence). This CDR3 is CSSSRGRGEQYF. For the CDR3, the DNA is TGTTCCAGCAGCAGGGGACGGGGGGAGCAGTACTTC.

This chain uses TRBV6-6 with TRBJ1-4, with a tentative D call TRBD1 (5 bases). Trimming left V 0 bases short and J 7 bases short, with 18 bases between. The V gene's germline CDR1 is MNHNY and CDR2 SVGAGI (reference sequence). The CDR3 has 17 amino acids. DNA of the CDR3: TGTGCCAGCAGTTACTCGTTTCAGGGCAGGGCTTCTGAAAAACTGTTTTTT. Translating it yields CASSYSFQGRASEKLFF.

This chain links TRBV7-9 with TRBJ2-7, with 10 bases lining up with TRBD1. The trim removed 3 bases at V and 4 bases at J, leaving 9 bases unmatched. From germline, CDR1 is SEHNR and CDR2 FQNEAQ (reference sequence). The CDR3 contains 16 residues. The CDR3 nucleotides are TGTGCCAGCAGCTTCGCCACCGGGACAGGGGTTTACGAGCAGTACTTC. Translating gives CASSFATGTGVYEQYF.

This clonotype was seen ten or more times. In nucleotides, the CDR3 is TGTGCCAGCAAAGGGCTGACAATTCCTACGAAGCAGTACTTC. Protein: CASKGLTIPTKQYF. The chain joins TRBV12-3 or TRBV12-4 to TRBJ2-7, with D hard to call. The CDR3 spans 14 residues. Trimming pared 7 bases from V and 8 bases from J, leaving 21 bases between.

A few counts support this clonotype. The genes are TRBV20-1 and TRBJ2-7, with D uncertain. The V gene's germline CDR1 is DFQATT and CDR2 SNEGSKA (reference sequence). The CDR3 runs to 14 residues. With 1 base removed from V and 2 bases from J, the gap between germline ends came to 12 bases. The CDR3 here is CSARAPIRPYEQYF. The DNA of the CDR3 is TGCAGTGCTAGAGCCCCCATTCGGCCCTACGAGCAGTACTTC.

The CDR3 is CSARAGRQVGGYTF. The CDR3 coding sequence is TGCAGTGCTAGAGCTGGCAGACAGGTCGGGGGCTACACCTTC. This chain links TRBV20-1 with TRBJ1-2; D is possibly TRBD1 (6 bases). The CDR3 extends over 14 amino acids. The germline V gene has CDR1 DFQATT and CDR2 SNEGSKA (reference sequence). V gave up 1 base and J gave up 8 bases, with 17 bases separating them.

As regards this clonotype: One junction end disagrees with the germline gene, perhaps due to a read error. This CDR3 is CSASRRPRSNQPRHF. CDR3 coding DNA: TGCAGTGCTAGCCGAAGGCCACGGTCCAATCAGCCCCGGCATTTT. The chain links TRBV20-1 to TRBJ1-5, with D unresolved. This CDR3 contains 15 residues. Per germline, CDR1 DFQATT and CDR2 SNEGSKA (reference sequence).

This clonotype was seen only a few times. J is TRBJ2-1 and V is TRBV10-3; D remains ambiguous. The J call may be faulty, since TRBJ2-7 better matches the DNA end. The germline gives CDR1 ENHRY, CDR2 SYGVKD. The CDR3 runs 15 residues. The CDR3 DNA is TGTGCCATCAGTGTGACTTCCCTGGCGTACAATGAGCAGTACTTC. Protein sequence: CAISVTSLAYNEQYF.

This clonotype occurred a few times. This chain connects TRBV4-1 to TRBJ2-2, with TRBD2 matching over 12 bases. The CDR3 is 15 residues long. The J segment lost 6 bases and the V segment lost 3 bases, leaving 2 bases of the junction unmatched. The germline V gene has CDR1 MGHRA and CDR2 YSYEKL. The CDR3 loop is CASSHLAGGAGELFF. Written as DNA, the CDR3 is TGCGCCAGCAGCCATCTAGCGGGGGGGGCCGGGGAGCTGTTTTTT.

This clonotype was seen ten or more times. The chain links TRBV5-1 to TRBJ2-7; tentative D call: TRBD1 (6 bases). Trimming took 4 bases from V and 0 from J, leaving 8 bases between them. The CDR3 is 13 residues long. CDR1 is SGHRS and CDR2 is YFSETQ in the germline V gene. This chain's CDR3 is CASSGDNSYEQYF. The CDR3 region has the DNA TGCGCCAGCAGCGGGGACAACTCCTACGAGCAGTACTTC.

Worth noting for this clonotype: At one boundary the junction diverges from the germline segment, which might be a read error. The chain employs TRBV4-2 and TRBJ2-5; 8 bases agree with TRBD1. CDR3 length: 13 residues. Germline-derived CDR1 and CDR2 are LGHNA and YNFKEQ. The CDR3 DNA sequence: TGTGTCAGCAGCGACAGGGGACAAGCGACCCAGTACTTC. Translation: CVSSDRGQATQYF.

The genes are TRBV10-3 and TRBJ1-5; 7 bases are a match to TRBD1. Germline lookup yields CDR1 ENHRY and CDR2 SYGVKD. The trim removed 11 bases at V and 4 bases at J, leaving 8 bases unmatched. The CDR3 loop spans 13 amino acids. CDR3 region: CAATQGMNQPQHF. In DNA form, the CDR3 reads TGTGCCGCCACACAGGGGATGAATCAGCCCCAGCATTTT.

The chain combines TRBV10-3 with TRBJ2-2; 7 bases line up with TRBD1. This CDR3 spans 15 amino acids. CDR1 and CDR2 from the germline V gene are ENHRY and SYGVKD. The junction had 7 bases not matched to a gene; V was cut back by 4 bases and J by 5 bases. Written as DNA, the CDR3 is TGTGCCATCAGTGGACAGGGCGCTGGGACCGGGGAGCTGTTTTTT. Its translation is CAISGQGAGTGELFF.

The sample holds a few counts of this clonotype. The genes are TRBV24-1 and TRBJ1-5, with TRBD1 identical over 7 bases. V was clipped by 6 bases and J by 4 bases; unmatched bases: 2. Germline CDR1 and CDR2: KGHDR and SFDVKD. The CDR3 has 13 amino acids. CDR3 residues: CATSPGGNQPQHF. DNA of the CDR3: TGTGCCACCAGTCCAGGGGGGAATCAGCCCCAGCATTTT.

Regarding this clonotype: Germline is not matched at one junction end, which may reflect a read error. The chain employs TRBV7-2 and TRBJ1-6; 9 bases agree with TRBD1. The CDR3 runs to 15 residues. Germline-derived CDR1 and CDR2 are SGHTA and FQGNSA. CDR3 nucleotide sequence: TGTGCCAGCAGCTTACGGGGGACAGGGAATTCACCCCTCCCCTTT. Protein sequence: CASSLRGTGNSPLPF.

The genes are TRBV4-1 and TRBJ2-1; 8 nucleotides agree with TRBD1. Trimming cost V 3 bases and J 7 bases; bases outside gene matches: 5. Germline V CDR1 and CDR2: MGHRA, YSYEKL. This CDR3 has 14 residues. CDR3 region: CASSHWTGCNEQFF. The CDR3 region has the DNA TGCGCCAGCAGCCATTGGACAGGGTGTAATGAGCAGTTCTTC.

The J gene is TRBJ2-1, the V gene TRBV20-1, with D perhaps TRBD2 (6 bases). The ends were cut back, 3 bases at V and 5 bases at J, with 11 bases in the middle. Germline CDR1 reads DFQATT; CDR2 reads SNEGSKA (reference sequence). The CDR3 length is 13 residues. This CDR3 reads CSARRGFNNEQFF. The CDR3 nucleotides read TGCAGTGCTAGGCGGGGTTTCAACAATGAGCAGTTCTTC.

This clonotype was observed a few times. The chain employs TRBV20-1 and TRBJ2-1, with 13 bases matching TRBD2. Germline CDR1 reads DFQATT; CDR2 reads SNEGSKA (reference sequence). The CDR3 has 14 amino acids. V gave up 4 bases and J gave up 8 bases; unmatched junction bases: 5. For the CDR3, the DNA is TGCAGTGCTAAGACTAGCGGGGGGAGGGATGAGCAGTTCTTC. Protein product: CSAKTSGGRDEQFF.

The rearrangement joins TRBV6-6 to TRBJ1-2, with D possibly matching TRBD1 (5 bases). This CDR3 spans 13 amino acids. V was shortened by 7 bases and J by 6 bases, with 15 bases between the two germline ends. Germline CDR1 MNHNY, CDR2 SVGAGI (reference sequence). The CDR3 region is CASTPGGGNGYTF. The CDR3 nucleotides are TGTGCCAGCACCCCCGGGGGGGGAAATGGCTACACCTTC.